A single sample gave rise to the 13 T cell receptor beta chains below, sequenced in a study of a mutant IDH1 vaccine in newly diagnosed glioma (dated by TCRdb to about 2021). Preparation of the library involved the immunoSEQ multiplex PCR assay. TCRdb carries this immuneACCESS record with in-frame sequences only. Its versions omit some clonotypes, under half of them owing to an unresolved V gene in the studies checked, with the rest unexplained. This sample lists approximately 61,000 clones; approximately 79% were detected once. The leading ten clones occupy 6.5% to 9% of the sample. These receptors have no identified antigens. The time point label, read with the paper, signifies: week 5, during vaccination. Every vaccine dose consisted of 300 ug of a 20-mer mutant IDH1 peptide in Montanide, administered subcutaneously together with topical imiquimod. The material was PBMCs, obtained from a glioma patient whose treatment included an IDH1 peptide vaccine. Source of these receptors: a woman between 50 and 59 years old with glioma.

The chain links TRBV19 to TRBJ1-6; 8 bases map to TRBD1. CDR1 and CDR2 from the germline V gene are LNHDA and SQIVND (reference sequence). The CDR3 has 16 residues. After removal of 5 bases from V and 0 bases from J, the junction contained 3 bases not matched to a gene. Written as DNA, the CDR3 is TGTGCCAGTAGTTCAGACAGGGGCTCCTATAATTCACCCCTCCACTTT. This translates into CASSSDRGSYNSPLHF.

The J gene is TRBJ1-1, the V gene TRBV18, with no clear D. V lost 2 bases and J lost 0, with 4 bases in between. CDR3 length: 13 amino acids. The V gene's germline CDR1 is KGHSH and CDR2 LQKENI. CDR3 residues: CASSPIVNTEAFF. In nucleotides, the CDR3 is TGTGCCAGCTCACCAATTGTGAACACTGAAGCTTTCTTT.

This clone has only one observation. The DNA of the CDR3 is TGTGCCAGCTCAAACACATCGACAGAATACTATGGCTACACCTTC. Translated, it gives CASSNTSTEYYGYTF. The rearrangement joins TRBV18 to TRBJ1-2, with D possibly TRBD1 on 5 matching bases. The ends were cut back, 5 bases at V and 3 bases at J, with 16 bases in the middle. This CDR3 has 15 amino acids. The germline V gene has CDR1 KGHSH and CDR2 LQKENI.

This rearrangement joins TRBV9 to TRBJ2-2; D not resolved. CDR1 and CDR2 (germline): SGDLS, YYNGEE. CDR3 length: 15 residues. The ends were cut back, 3 bases at V and 0 bases at J, with 9 bases in the middle. The CDR3 coding sequence is TGTGCCAGCAGCGCCTCTCTTGCGAACACCGGGGAGCTGTTTTTT. It is translated as CASSASLANTGELFF.

The V gene is TRBV6-5, the J gene TRBJ1-2; no clear D gene. The CDR3 has 13 amino acids. Trimming pared 0 bases from V and 6 bases from J, leaving 8 bases between. Germline V gives CDR1 MNHEY, CDR2 SVGAGI. The CDR3: CASSYSPIDGYTF. DNA for the CDR3: TGTGCCAGCAGTTACTCGCCCATCGATGGCTACACCTTC.

The chain uses TRBV18 and TRBJ2-4; TRBD2 matches at 7 bases. The CDR3 consists of 12 residues. Per germline, CDR1 KGHSH and CDR2 LQKENI. J was trimmed by 5 bases and V by 5 bases; bases with no gene match: 0. CDR3 DNA: TGTGCCAGCTCAGCGGGGGAAAACATTCAGTACTTC. Amino acids: CASSAGENIQYF.

The genes are TRBV11-1 and TRBJ2-2; D ambiguous. The V end lost 4 bases, the J end lost 8 bases, and 11 bases lay between the germline ends. CDR1 is SGHAT, CDR2 FQDESV, per germline (reference sequence). The CDR3 consists of 13 residues. CDR3 residues: CASSYSTQGELFF. The CDR3 DNA follows: TGTGCCAGCAGCTACTCAACCCAGGGGGAGCTGTTTTTT.

J is TRBJ1-2 and V is TRBV6-1; TRBD1 matches 10 bases. The V segment lost 2 bases and the J segment 7 bases; nucleotides outside the gene matches: 7. The CDR3 totals 15 residues. The germline V gene has CDR1 MNHNS and CDR2 SASEGT. As DNA, the CDR3 is TGTGCCAGCAGTGAATTAGGGACAGGGGCAGGTGGCTACACCTTC. Its protein is CASSELGTGAGGYTF.

The CDR3 region has the DNA TGTGCCAGCAGCTTGGTATCGAATTCACCCCTCCACTTT. This sequence encodes CASSLVSNSPLHF. V and J are TRBV5-6 and TRBJ1-6; no definite D call. From germline, CDR1 is SGHDT and CDR2 YYEEEE. The CDR3 has 13 residues. Trimming stripped 0 bases from V and 7 bases from J, with 5 bases between.

V is TRBV7-9 and J is TRBJ1-1; D perhaps matches TRBD1 (6 bases). V dropped 0 bases and J dropped 6 bases, with 17 bases sitting between them. Germline V lookup: CDR1 SEHNR, CDR2 FQNEAQ (reference sequence). There are 16 residues in the CDR3. CDR3 bases: TGTGCCAGCAGCTTAGCGCCGGGGGTTCGGGGGCCTGAAGCTTTCTTT. It yields the protein CASSLAPGVRGPEAFF. Variable domain in full (rest from reference TRBV7-9 and TRBJ1-1): DTGVSQNPRHKITKRGQNVTFRCDPISEHNRLYWYRQTLGQGPEFLTYFQNEAQLEKSRLLSDRFSAERPKGSFSTLEIQRTEQGDSAMYLCASSLAPGVRGPEAFFGQGTRLTVV.

The genes are TRBV9 and TRBJ2-1; D uncertain. The V gene lost 1 base and the J gene lost 7 bases, with 15 bases spanning the gap. There are 15 residues in the CDR3. Looked up from germline, CDR1 is SGDLS and CDR2 is YYNGEE. The CDR3 loop is CASSVNPLGSNEQFF. The CDR3, as DNA: TGTGCCAGCAGCGTAAACCCTCTGGGGTCGAATGAGCAGTTCTTC.

The V gene is TRBV19, the J gene TRBJ2-2; 8 bases are shared with TRBD1. This CDR3 contains 15 residues. V trimming: 3 bases; J trimming: 1 base; junction bases outside the gene matches: 1. Germline loops: CDR1 LNHDA, CDR2 SQIVND (reference sequence). CDR3 in DNA: TGTGCCAGTAGTATGGACAGGGTGAACACCGGGGAGCTGTTTTTT. Protein product: CASSMDRVNTGELFF.

This clone was observed a handful of times. The rearrangement links TRBV11-2 to TRBJ1-1, with 7 bases matching TRBD1. Germline CDR1 reads SGHAT; CDR2 reads FQNNGV. The CDR3 runs to 16 residues. V lost 6 bases and J lost 0; bases outside the gene matches: 10. The DNA of the CDR3 is TGTGCCAGCAGTTCGAGGTGGACAGGCATGAACACTGAAGCTTTCTTT. Encoded protein: CASSSRWTGMNTEAFF.